The sequence of this T cell receptor (beta chain) was determined in a study of technical replicates of blood from a few donors. Germline CDR1 and CDR2: SEHNR and FQNEAQ (reference sequence). After removal of 5 bases from V and 3 bases from J, the junction contained 4 bases not matched to a gene. There are 14 residues in the CDR3. TCRdb's copy holds only in-frame clones and misses some; the assay was immunoSEQ multiplex PCR. Of around 80,000 clones listed, 95% to 98% are singletons. The rearrangement joins TRBV7-9 to TRBJ1-2, with 9 bases matching TRBD1. The TCR sequence derives from a human donor in good health. The sample taken for sequencing was T cells isolated from PBMCs. The CDR3 region has the DNA TGTGCCAGCAGCGGCCGGGACAGGGACTATGGCTACACCTTC. Amino acid sequence: CASSGRDRDYGYTF.